These 10 T cell receptor beta chains were all obtained from the same sample, sequenced in a study of blood T cell repertoires in COVID-19. TCRdb keeps only in-frame clones here, not all; method: immunoSEQ multiplex PCR. The sample includes over 400,000 clones, roughly 88% of them seen just once. Material: peripheral blood. The receptors derive from a human donor in a cohort sampled during active COVID-19.

The chain combines TRBV3-1 (or the pseudogene TRBV3-2) with TRBJ1-1, with 8 positions matching TRBD1. Germline trimming cut 8 bases from V and 5 bases from J; bases unmatched to any gene: 10. CDR3 length equals 14 residues. CDR1 and CDR2 from the germline V gene are LGHDT and YNNKEL (reference sequence). CDR3 sequence (DNA): TGTGCCAGCGTCGGAAGGACAGGGATGACTGAAGCTTTCTTT. Its translation is CASVGRTGMTEAFF.

Written as DNA, the CDR3 is TGTGCCAGCAGGCGACAGGGCGGAAAGGAGACCCAGTACTTC. Amino acids: CASRRQGGKETQYF. This chain uses TRBV6-5 with TRBJ2-5; 7 positions agree with TRBD1. V lost 6 bases, J lost 5 bases, and 9 bases stayed unmatched. CDR1 is MNHEY, CDR2 SVGAGI, per germline. This CDR3 region has 14 residues.

J is TRBJ1-2 and V is TRBV7-9; possible D gene TRBD1, 6 bases. This CDR3 region has 14 residues. The V and J ends lost 3 bases and 4 bases respectively, with 12 bases between them. Germline-derived CDR1 and CDR2 are SEHNR and FQNEAQ (reference sequence). In nucleotides, the CDR3 is TGTGCCAGCAGCTTCGGGGGGGCGGCCTATGGCTACACCTTC. Its protein product is CASSFGGAAYGYTF.

The rearrangement links TRBV29-1 to TRBJ1-1; 12 positions match TRBD1. The CDR3 length is 14 residues. Germline V gene lookup returns CDR1 SQVTM and CDR2 ANQGSEA. V lost 7 bases and J lost 0; bases outside the gene matches: 3. CDR3 loop: CSGGTGGVNTEAFF. CDR3 bases: TGCAGCGGCGGGACAGGGGGCGTGAACACTGAAGCTTTCTTT. The entire variable domain, with the rest obtained from reference TRBV29-1 and TRBJ1-1, is as follows: SAVISQKPSRDICQRGTSLTIQCQVDSQVTMMFWYRQQPGQSLTLIATANQGSEATYESGFVIDKFPISRPNLTFSTLTVSNMSPEDSSIYLCSGGTGGVNTEAFFGQGTRLTVV.

The chain recombines TRBV27 with TRBJ2-7; D is perhaps TRBD2 (5 bases). Germline loops: CDR1 MNHEY, CDR2 SMNVEV (reference sequence). The V end was cut by 4 bases, the J end by 6 bases, with 16 bases between. There are 14 residues in the CDR3. The CDR3 DNA sequence: TGTGCCAGCAGTTCCCGGACTCGAGCCACCGAGCAGTACTTC. Its protein product is CASSSRTRATEQYF.

The CDR3 region is CASSSRLAGSADTQYF. The CDR3 nucleotides are TGTGCCAGCAGCTCCCGACTAGCGGGAAGTGCAGATACGCAGTATTTT. The rearrangement links TRBV7-2 to TRBJ2-3; 11 nucleotides match TRBD2. Per germline, CDR1 SGHTA and CDR2 FQGNSA. The V gene end was trimmed by 4 bases and the J gene end by 4 bases; junction bases not matched to a gene: 7. The CDR3 contains 16 residues.

This clone has a single count. The chain combines TRBV4-2 with TRBJ1-2, with a tentative D call TRBD1 (6 bases). The CDR3 runs to 17 residues. The germline V gene has CDR1 LGHNA and CDR2 YNFKEQ. V shed 6 bases and J shed 2 bases, with 22 bases lying between them. CDR3 amino acids: CASSREPAQGYNYGYTF. CDR3 nucleotide sequence: TGTGCCAGCAGTCGCGAACCGGCACAGGGTTACAACTATGGCTACACCTTC.

The chain combines TRBV6-5 with TRBJ2-1, with TRBD1 identical over 7 bases. The trim removed 5 bases at V and 6 bases at J, leaving 10 bases unmatched. The CDR3 consists of 15 residues. Germline V gives CDR1 MNHEY, CDR2 SVGAGI. The CDR3 reads CASSTRTGSANEQFF. The DNA of the CDR3 is TGTGCCAGCAGTACTCGGACAGGATCGGCCAATGAGCAGTTCTTC.

The rearrangement joins TRBV4-2 to TRBJ2-3, with D perhaps matching TRBD2 (6 bases). The CDR3 sequence is 14 residues long. Trimming shortened V by 2 bases and J by 6 bases, and 12 bases separated the two germline ends. Germline CDR1 LGHNA, CDR2 YNFKEQ. DNA of the CDR3: TGTGCCAGCAGCCAATACTCTGCGGGGGATACGCAGTATTTT. It yields the protein CASSQYSAGDTQYF.

The chain has TRBV29-1 and TRBJ1-1, with D maybe TRBD1 (5 bases). In germline, CDR1 is SQVTM, CDR2 ANQGSEA. The germline V and J ends were trimmed by 7 bases and 0 bases, with 24 bases remaining between them. The CDR3 is 17 amino acids. Here the CDR3 reads CSAASDKTDLMNTEAFF. In DNA form, the CDR3 reads TGCAGCGCCGCGAGCGATAAGACAGACCTTATGAACACTGAAGCTTTCTTT.